This TCR beta chain was recorded in a study of molecular identifiers for immune sequencing clone quantification. This clonotype has at least ten counts. TCRdb ran MiXCR on the PCR reads and lists one entry per CDR3 protein. In the table there are about 60,000 distinct CDR3 sequences, 17% of which are singletons. Trimming cost V 2 bases and J 2 bases, with 7 bases left between them. Germline V CDR1 and CDR2: MDHEN, SYDVKM. The CDR3 is 13 amino acids. The sample taken for sequencing was naive CD8+ T cells from blood, with Jurkat cell RNA spiked in. Documented subset: FACS-sorted CD8+CD4-CCR7+CD45RA+ naive T cells. The source of this sequence is a human donor in good health. Some libraries in this study had Jurkat cell RNA spiked in. The gene calls are TRBV28 and TRBJ2-7; a weak D match, TRBD1 (6 bases). The CDR3 bases are TGTGCCAGCAGTTTAAAGGGGGCCTACGAGCAGTACTTC. Its translation: CASSLKGAYEQYF.